These 20 T cell receptor beta chains were all obtained from the same sample, sequenced in a study of OX40 agonist ivuxolimab in advanced cancers. Only in-frame clones appear in the TCRdb table, and some are missing; sequencing was by immunoSEQ multiplex PCR. The table has around 79,000 clones, roughly 86% seen once; the top ten hold 0.6% to 0.75%. Specimen: CD4+ or CD8+ T cells sorted from blood, collected in a trial of the OX40 agonist ivuxolimab. These receptor sequences come from an adult with an advanced solid tumor such as melanoma, head and neck, liver or kidney cancer.

This sequence joins TRBV30 and TRBJ2-1; a weak D match, TRBD1 (6 bases). Trimming removed 4 bases at V and 4 bases at J, with 17 bases between. Germline lookup yields CDR1 GTSNPN and CDR2 SVGIG (reference sequence). The CDR3 consists of 15 residues. The CDR3 protein is CAWTKTGSLYNEQFF. CDR3 nucleotides: TGTGCCTGGACCAAGACAGGCTCCCTATACAATGAGCAGTTCTTC.

This clone is termed medium-sized (0.01 to 0.1%). The V and J genes are TRBV6-1 and TRBJ1-2; 7 bases line up with TRBD1. V lost 6 bases, J lost 4 bases, and 8 bases stayed unmatched. This CDR3 spans 14 amino acids. Per the germline V gene, CDR1 is MNHNS and CDR2 is SASEGT. CDR3 in DNA: TGTGCCAGCAGCCCTCGGGACAGCGCCTATGGCTACACCTTC. It yields the protein CASSPRDSAYGYTF.

This CDR3 reads CACVGLGGANVLTF. CDR3 nucleotides: TGTGCCTGTGTAGGGCTTGGTGGGGCCAACGTCCTGACTTTC. This chain links TRBV30 with TRBJ2-6; no firm D call. Germline V lookup: CDR1 GTSNPN, CDR2 SVGIG (reference sequence). Trimming cost V 6 bases and J 3 bases, with 12 bases left between them. There are 14 residues in the CDR3. Full variable domain (remainder filled in from reference TRBV30 and TRBJ2-6): SQTIHQWPATLVQPVGSPLSLECTVEGTSNPNLYWYRQAAGRGLQLLFYSVGIGQISSEVPQNLSASRPQDRQFILSSKKLLLSDSGFYLCACVGLGGANVLTFGAGSRLTVL.

The chain uses TRBV18 and TRBJ2-5; possible D gene TRBD1, 5 bases. CDR1 is KGHSH, CDR2 LQKENI, per germline. The CDR3 has 13 residues. The V end lost 7 bases, the J end lost 2 bases, and 11 bases lay between the germline ends. The CDR3 sequence: CASFRQKQETQYF. The DNA for the CDR3 is TGTGCCAGCTTCCGACAGAAGCAAGAGACCCAGTACTTC.

V and J are TRBV15 and TRBJ2-7; 8 positions match TRBD1. Germline V gene data show CDR1 as LNHNV and CDR2 as YYDKDF (reference sequence). V dropped 0 bases and J dropped 5; count of bases not matched to a gene: 12. The CDR3 has 17 residues. In DNA, the CDR3 is TGTGCCACCAGCAGAGATAACCTTCTTCGGACAGGGAACGAGCAGTACTTC. Translation gives CATSRDNLLRTGNEQYF.

The V gene is TRBV28, the J gene TRBJ2-2, with 7 nucleotides matching TRBD1. V shed 5 bases, J shed 6 bases, and the junction held 6 bases outside the gene matches. This CDR3 has 14 amino acids. In germline, CDR1 is MDHEN, CDR2 SYDVKM. The CDR3 nucleotides read TGTGCCAGCAGTCCGGGGACAGTCTCCGGGGAGCTGTTTTTT. Its protein is CASSPGTVSGELFF.

The count of this clone is one. This rearrangement joins TRBV19 to TRBJ2-3, with 10 bases lining up with TRBD1. The trim removed 3 bases at V and 1 base at J, leaving 7 bases unmatched. There are 17 residues in the CDR3. The germline CDR1 and CDR2 sequences are LNHDA and SQIVND (reference sequence). CDR3 in DNA: TGTGCCAGTAGTATGAAGCTAGGACAGGGGGGCACAGATACGCAGTATTTT. Translation gives CASSMKLGQGGTDTQYF.

The chain employs TRBV5-1 and TRBJ1-5; unclear D gene. This CDR3 has 13 amino acids. Between the trimmed V and J ends, which lost 2 bases and 7 bases, there was a span of 10 bases. CDR1 is SGHRS and CDR2 is YFSETQ in the germline V gene. CDR3 sequence: CASSFEVGQPQHF. Here the CDR3 DNA reads TGCGCCAGCAGCTTCGAGGTTGGACAGCCCCAGCATTTT.

This chain joins TRBV9 and TRBJ1-5; D uncertain. Germline CDR1 reads SGDLS; CDR2 reads YYNGEE. The V and J ends lost 0 bases and 6 bases respectively, with 7 bases between them. The CDR3 is 13 residues long. The CDR3 spells CASSVAGGQPQHF. The CDR3 DNA reads as TGTGCCAGCAGCGTAGCGGGCGGTCAGCCCCAGCATTTT.

Only a few counts were recorded for this clone. The chain employs TRBV6-5 and TRBJ1-2; D perhaps matches TRBD1 (6 bases). Germline values: CDR1 MNHEY, CDR2 SVGAGI. Trimming shortened V by 6 bases and J by 4 bases, and 15 bases separated the two germline ends. This CDR3 is 14 amino acids long. The CDR3 DNA is TGTGCCAGCAGGTTAAGACAGGACTCCTATGGCTACACCTTC. Protein product: CASRLRQDSYGYTF.

The table lists this clone with a count of one. The chain combines TRBV7-6 with TRBJ2-3; D ambiguous. Germline CDR1 SGHVS, CDR2 FNYEAQ. The V end was cut by 7 bases, the J end by 3 bases, with 14 bases between. The CDR3 extends over 14 amino acids. DNA for the CDR3: TGTGCCAGCACCGCTTTGGGCGGAACAGATACGCAGTATTTT. The encoded protein is CASTALGGTDTQYF.

The genes are TRBV28 and TRBJ1-5, with a tentative D call TRBD1 (5 bases). CDR1 and CDR2 (germline): MDHEN, SYDVKM. V lost 8 bases and J lost 7, with 18 bases in between. The CDR3 is 14 amino acids. DNA for the CDR3: TGTGCCAGCGCCATCCCCAGGGTCGGACAGCCCCAGCATTTT. Residues: CASAIPRVGQPQHF.

This sequence joins TRBV6-6 and TRBJ1-1, with D unclear. Looked up from germline, CDR1 is MNHNY and CDR2 is SVGAGI (reference sequence). This CDR3 contains 15 residues. Trimming took off 5 bases at V and 0 bases at J, with 13 bases between the two ends. The CDR3 bases are TGTGCCAGCAGTCAATCCCAGGCCATGAACACTGAAGCTTTCTTT. This codes for CASSQSQAMNTEAFF.

The chain employs TRBV7-8 and TRBJ2-3; 10 bases line up with TRBD2. Germline V gene lookup returns CDR1 SGHVS and CDR2 FQNEAQ. V lost 5 bases to trimming and J lost 9 bases; unmatched junction nucleotides: 20. The length of the CDR3 is 18 residues. CDR3 sequence: CASSPRGGASGGEGTQYF. The CDR3 DNA follows: TGTGCCAGCAGCCCGAGGGGTGGGGCTAGCGGGGGAGAGGGAACGCAGTATTTT.

V is TRBV9 and J is TRBJ2-3, with D perhaps matching TRBD2 (6 bases). The CDR3 is 18 amino acids. V was clipped by 0 bases and J by 0 bases, with 17 bases between them. Germline V gene lookup returns CDR1 SGDLS and CDR2 YYNGEE. The CDR3 nucleotides read TGTGCCAGCAGCGTAGAGGAGGGTAGCGGCATTAGCACAGATACGCAGTATTTT. It is translated as CASSVEEGSGISTDTQYF.

The chain joins TRBV30 to TRBJ2-1; 7 bases agree with TRBD1. The CDR3 is 13 amino acids. The V gene end was trimmed by 1 base and the J gene end by 15 bases; junction bases not matched to a gene: 12. CDR1 is GTSNPN and CDR2 is SVGIG in the germline V gene (reference sequence). The CDR3 bases are TGTGCCTGGAGTGCCCGAGGGGGCCCCTTTCTGTTCTTC. Protein: CAWSARGGPFLFF.

V and J are TRBV7-9 and TRBJ2-1; D could derive from TRBD1 or TRBD2 (6 bases each). Germline V gene sequence: CDR1 SEHNR, CDR2 FQNEAQ (reference sequence). This CDR3 comprises 15 residues. Trimming removed 5 bases from V and 8 bases from J, with 19 bases in between. This chain's CDR3 is CASSPFVLGGHEQFF. CDR3 in DNA: TGTGCCAGCAGCCCCTTTGTCCTGGGGGGCCATGAGCAGTTCTTC.

The rearrangement joins TRBV5-1 to TRBJ1-1; no definite D call. Germline V lookup: CDR1 SGHRS, CDR2 YFSETQ. This CDR3 has 14 residues. The V end was cut by 4 bases, the J end by 1 base, with 11 bases between. The CDR3 nucleotides are TGCGCCAGCAGCCTCCTCAGACAGAACACTGAAGCTTTCTTT. As protein: CASSLLRQNTEAFF.

This clone was found once. The sample contains more than one DNA sequence encoding this CDR3. The chain links TRBV30 to TRBJ1-3; D possibly corresponds to TRBD1 (5 bases). The CDR3 totals 12 residues. Germline values: CDR1 GTSNPN, CDR2 SVGIG (reference sequence). The germline V and J ends were trimmed by 5 bases and 3 bases, with 8 bases remaining between them. The CDR3 protein is CAWDQGGNTIYF. The DNA for the CDR3 is TGTGCCTGGGACCAGGGTGGAAACACCATATATTTT.

This chain links TRBV4-1 with TRBJ1-1; a weak D match, TRBD1 (5 bases). Trimming removed 4 bases at V and 0 bases at J, with 9 bases between. This CDR3 spans 14 amino acids. The germline V gene encodes CDR1 MGHRA and CDR2 YSYEKL. In nucleotides, the CDR3 is TGCGCCAGCAGCCTGGGACCTGTGAACACTGAAGCTTTCTTT. Translating gives CASSLGPVNTEAFF.